Sequencing of this TCR beta chain was carried out in a study of shared clonotypes between healthy human individuals. Overall study: Researchers assigned three CD4 naive, three CD4 memory, two CD8 naive and one CD8 memory plate to each donor.

Comments on this clone: Its antigen is unknown.

Study conclusions and caveats: Clonotypes shared by all four sorted-subset donors had higher generation probabilities than non-shared clonotypes.

Positive CCR7 selection of CD45RO-negative cells yielded the naive CD8 cells, and terminally differentiated effector memory CD45RA+ cells were excluded. This CDR3 spans 17 amino acids. Trimming took 2 bases from V and 2 from J, leaving 18 bases between them. Germline CDR1 is MGHDK and CDR2 is SYGVNS. The table came from immunoSEQ multiplex PCR; TCRdb's copy has only in-frame clones and leaves some out. The data contain about 2 million clones, about 95% of them singletons. The clonotype originates from a man aged 18 to 35 in good health. Material for sequencing was naive CD8+ T cells sorted from blood. This chain uses TRBV25-1 with TRBJ1-2, with D maybe TRBD1 (5 bases). CDR3 amino acids: CASSEEGVAGWNYGYTF. The CDR3 region has the DNA TGTGCCAGCAGTGAAGAGGGTGTCGCAGGGTGGAACTATGGCTACACCTTC.